This entry lists 27 T cell receptor beta chains sequenced from one sample in a study of T cells in Graves' hyperthyroidism and ophthalmopathy. The source material, RNA transcripts, was used to amplify TCR beta CDR3 regions. A first-round RT-PCR of the TCR CDR3 used the HTBI primer set. TCRdb re-called the multiplex PCR reads through MiXCR, storing one row per CDR3 protein. The sample lists 300,000 to 450,000 distinct CDR3 sequences; approximately 17% were seen once. The specimen was blood. Every receptor here comes from a man younger than 35 with Graves' ophthalmopathy.

This clonotype has just a few counts. The gene calls are TRBV14 and TRBJ1-4; weak D call: TRBD1 (6 bases). V lost 6 bases and J lost 5, with 16 bases in between. The germline gives CDR1 SGHDN, CDR2 FVKESK. The CDR3 runs 15 residues. The CDR3 region has the DNA TGTGCCAGCAGTCACAGGGTCGGTCAGAATGAAAAACTGTTTTTT. This codes for CASSHRVGQNEKLFF.

This clonotype came up a few times. V is TRBV7-9 and J is TRBJ2-3; TRBD2 might be the D (6 bases). Trimming removed 1 base from V and 4 bases from J, with 12 bases in between. CDR3 length equals 15 residues. CDR1 and CDR2 from the germline V gene are SEHNR and FQNEAQ (reference sequence). CDR3 sequence: CASSLGDWPADTQYF. The CDR3 DNA reads TGTGCCAGCAGCTTAGGGGACTGGCCGGCAGATACGCAGTATTTT.

This clonotype is a singleton in its sample. The CDR3 region is CASYLGPGQGARTDTQYF. CDR3 bases: TGCGCCAGCTACTTAGGTCCGGGACAGGGGGCGCGGACAGATACGCAGTATTTT. V is TRBV5-1 and J is TRBJ2-3; the match to TRBD1 covers 12 bases. Trimming at V came to 7 bases and at J to 3 bases, leaving 15 bases not matched to a gene. Germline assignment: CDR1 SGHRS and CDR2 YFSETQ. This CDR3 is 18 amino acids long.

This sequence joins TRBV11-1 and TRBJ2-3; 8 nucleotides agree with TRBD2. Germline V gives CDR1 SGHAT, CDR2 FQDESV (reference sequence). The V and J ends lost 5 bases and 2 bases, in that order; junction bases with no gene match: 9. The CDR3 consists of 16 residues. CDR3 in amino acids: CASSPGLADFTDTQYF. CDR3 bases: TGTGCCAGCAGCCCCGGACTAGCTGATTTCACAGATACGCAGTATTTT. Based on the CDR3 plus reference TRBV11-1 and TRBJ2-3, the full variable domain is EAEVAQSPRYKITEKSQAVAFWCDPISGHATLYWYRQILGQGPELLVQFQDESVVDDSQLPKDRFSAERLKGVDSTLKIQPAELGDSAMYLCASSPGLADFTDTQYFGPGTRLTVL.

This clonotype was picked up many times. The rearrangement uses TRBV3-1 and TRBJ1-2, with unresolved D. CDR1 LGHDT and CDR2 YNNKEL come from the germline V gene (reference sequence). This CDR3 spans 13 amino acids. Trimming removed 0 bases at V and 9 bases at J, with 11 bases between. CDR3 loop: CASSQDLEQRYTF. In DNA, the CDR3 is TGTGCCAGCAGCCAAGATCTAGAACAGCGCTACACCTTC. Complete variable domain (other parts from reference TRBV3-1 and TRBJ1-2): DTAVSQTPKYLVTQMGNDKSIKCEQNLGHDTMYWYKQDSKKFLKIMFSYNNKELIINETVPNRFSPKSPDKAHLNLHINSLELGDSAVYFCASSQDLEQRYTFGSGTRLTVV.

The chain uses TRBV10-3 and TRBJ1-3; TRBD1 matches 8 bases. The germline V gene has CDR1 ENHRY and CDR2 SYGVKD. V dropped 6 bases and J dropped 4; count of bases not matched to a gene: 8. The CDR3 has 15 residues. The DNA for the CDR3 is TGTGCCATCAGAGCGGACAGGGACTCCGGAAACACCATATATTTT. Translation gives CAIRADRDSGNTIYF.

This clonotype was seen more than once but under ten times. CDR3 loop: CASSPQPSTNEKLFF. Written as DNA, the CDR3 is TGTGCCAGCAGTCCACAGCCCTCAACTAATGAAAAACTGTTTTTT. V and J are TRBV6-2 or TRBV6-3 and TRBJ1-4; no reliable D call. V was cut by 5 bases and J by 0 bases, with 10 bases left in between. The V gene's germline CDR1 is MNHEY and CDR2 SVGEGT. This CDR3 comprises 15 residues.

The gene calls are TRBV25-1 and TRBJ1-2; a weak D match, TRBD1 (6 bases). The CDR3 loop spans 15 amino acids. The V end was cut by 3 bases, the J end by 8 bases, with 19 bases between. Germline assignment: CDR1 MGHDK and CDR2 SYGVNS. The CDR3: CASSDVVEGGRGYTF. The CDR3 bases are TGTGCCAGCAGTGACGTCGTAGAGGGGGGCAGGGGCTACACCTTC.

V gene TRBV5-4 combines with J gene TRBJ1-1; D not certain. CDR1 and CDR2 from the germline V gene are SGHNT and YYREEE (reference sequence). CDR3 length: 13 amino acids. V was pared by 3 bases and J by 4 bases, with 10 bases between. CDR3 coding DNA: TGTGCCAGCAGCTGGGAGGAGGCCACTGAAGCTTTCTTT. Amino acid sequence: CASSWEEATEAFF.

The gene calls are TRBV7-6 and TRBJ1-1; tentatively, D is TRBD1 (5 bases). The length of the CDR3 is 13 residues. Per the germline V gene, CDR1 is SGHVS and CDR2 is FNYEAQ. Trimming took off 0 bases at V and 6 bases at J, with 8 bases between the two ends. The CDR3 DNA reads TGTGCCAGCAGCTTAGCACCAGGGCCTGAAGCTTTCTTT. It specifies CASSLAPGPEAFF.

This chain joins TRBV7-2 and TRBJ1-6; TRBD1 matches 8 bases. V was clipped by 5 bases and J by 10 bases; unmatched bases: 10. The CDR3 sequence is 15 residues long. Germline V CDR1 and CDR2: SGHTA, FQGNSA. In nucleotides, the CDR3 is TGTGCCAGCAGCCCTTTTGGACAGGGATCCTCACCCCTCCACTTT. The encoded protein is CASSPFGQGSSPLHF.

This clonotype occurred many times. This chain uses TRBV10-1 with TRBJ2-3, with 7 bases identical to TRBD2. Trimming took 3 bases from V and 3 from J; bases not matched to a gene: 3. The CDR3 is made up of 14 amino acids. In germline, CDR1 is WNHNN, CDR2 SYGVQD (reference sequence). The CDR3 loop is CASSDGTKTDTQYF. CDR3 bases: TGCGCCAGCAGTGACGGGACTAAGACAGATACGCAGTATTTT.

This clonotype appeared many times. V and J are TRBV7-9 and TRBJ2-2; 7 bases are a match to TRBD1. CDR1 is SEHNR and CDR2 is FQNEAQ in the germline V gene (reference sequence). V trimming: 4 bases; J trimming: 3 bases; junction bases outside the gene matches: 5. This CDR3 is built from 15 residues. The CDR3 sequence is CASSSRQGDTGELFF. The CDR3 region has the DNA TGTGCCAGCAGCTCGAGACAGGGTGACACCGGGGAGCTGTTTTTT.

The rearrangement links TRBV3-1 to TRBJ2-3, with D unresolved. CDR1 is LGHDT and CDR2 is YNNKEL in the germline V gene (reference sequence). Between the trimmed V and J ends, which lost 11 bases and 0 bases, there was a span of 12 bases. This CDR3 comprises 13 residues. The CDR3 DNA follows: TGTGCCTCCGGTACACCCAGCACAGATACGCAGTATTTT. It translates to CASGTPSTDTQYF.

The V and J genes are TRBV12-3 or TRBV12-4 and TRBJ1-6; TRBD1 matches at 8 bases. V was pared by 6 bases and J by 14 bases, with 18 bases of the junction left unmatched. The CDR3 consists of 16 residues. The CDR3 DNA reads as TGTGCCAGCAGCCATGCACCGGGACAGGAACCACTCGCCCTCCACTTT. Protein sequence: CASSHAPGQEPLALHF.

On this clonotype: A much bigger clone sits one base away, suggesting this may be a read error. The V call is TRBV20-1, the J call TRBJ2-5; D is unclear. The CDR3 loop spans 12 amino acids. Germline V gene data show CDR1 as DFQATT and CDR2 as SNEGSKA (reference sequence). CDR3 sequence (DNA): TGCGGTGCGCAAGACAACTGGGAGACCCAGTACTTC. Translation gives CGAQDNWETQYF.

The chain links TRBV7-8 to TRBJ2-7, with 8 nucleotides matching TRBD1. Unmatched junction bases numbered 11, after V lost 5 bases and J lost 5 bases. The CDR3 loop spans 15 amino acids. Germline CDR1 reads SGHVS; CDR2 reads FQNEAQ. The CDR3 spells CASSDWTGNLNEQYF. DNA for the CDR3: TGTGCCAGCAGCGACTGGACAGGGAACTTGAACGAGCAGTACTTC.

The chain is built from TRBV7-9 and TRBJ1-5; D gene uncertain. The V end was cut by 5 bases, the J end by 9 bases, with 11 bases between. The CDR3 runs to 12 residues. The germline V gene has CDR1 SEHNR and CDR2 FQNEAQ (reference sequence). The CDR3 is CASSPSAGPQHF. The DNA for the CDR3 is TGTGCCAGCAGCCCTTCAGCGGGGCCCCAGCATTTT.

The chain combines TRBV12-3 or TRBV12-4 with TRBJ1-4; D ambiguous. The ends were cut back, 1 base at V and 4 bases at J, with 10 bases in the middle. This CDR3 has 15 residues. The DNA of the CDR3 is TGTGCCAGCAGTTTAGGCGGAGACTTTAATGAAAAACTGTTTTTT. Its translation: CASSLGGDFNEKLFF.

This clonotype has a count of ten or more. The rearrangement joins TRBV20-1 to TRBJ2-3, with 7 bases fitting TRBD2. The V gene's germline CDR1 is DFQATT and CDR2 SNEGSKA (reference sequence). The CDR3 has 14 residues. Unmatched junction bases numbered 8, after V lost 5 bases and J lost 3 bases. The DNA of the CDR3 is TGCAGTGCTCCAGGGAGGGGCAGAACAGATACGCAGTATTTT. Translation gives CSAPGRGRTDTQYF.

The chain recombines TRBV12-3 or TRBV12-4 with TRBJ2-3; TRBD2 agrees at 10 bases. Trimming cost V 6 bases and J 2 bases; bases outside gene matches: 11. CDR3 length: 17 amino acids. CDR3 amino acids: CASRPIATSGFTDTQYF. In DNA form, the CDR3 reads TGTGCCAGCAGACCCATCGCGACTAGCGGGTTCACAGATACGCAGTATTTT.

The CDR3 here is CASSLMSQPQHF. The CDR3 region has the DNA TGTGCCAGCAGTCTCATGTCTCAGCCCCAGCATTTT. This chain links TRBV2 with TRBJ1-5; D is ambiguous. The V end was cut by 5 bases, the J end by 6 bases, with 8 bases between. Germline loops: CDR1 SNHLY, CDR2 FYNNEI. CDR3 size: 12 residues.

This clonotype was counted at least ten times. The CDR3 DNA sequence: TGTGCCAGCAGTTCCCACGGGGGGAAAGAGACCCAGTACTTC. The encoded protein is CASSSHGGKETQYF. This chain uses TRBV27 with TRBJ2-5, with 7 bases aligning to TRBD2. Trimming removed 4 bases from V and 3 bases from J; junction bases left unmatched: 5. Germline assignment: CDR1 MNHEY and CDR2 SMNVEV (reference sequence). There are 14 residues in the CDR3.

This clonotype was observed a few times. This rearrangement joins TRBV9 to TRBJ1-2; tentative D call: TRBD1 (5 bases). Per germline, CDR1 SGDLS and CDR2 YYNGEE. V lost 4 bases and J lost 5, with 15 bases in between. The CDR3 has 14 residues. The CDR3 DNA follows: TGTGCCAGCAGCCCTGGACACGGCATTTATGGCTACACCTTC. Its protein product is CASSPGHGIYGYTF.

There are a few counts of this clonotype. The chain uses TRBV19 and TRBJ2-5; D is ambiguous. The V gene's germline CDR1 is LNHDA and CDR2 SQIVND (reference sequence). This CDR3 comprises 13 residues. V lost 3 bases and J lost 3, with 8 bases in between. The CDR3: CASSISRKETQYF. As DNA, the CDR3 is TGTGCCAGTAGTATCTCGAGAAAAGAGACCCAGTACTTC.

This clonotype was counted many times. The chain employs TRBV18 and TRBJ1-1; no clear D gene. This CDR3 is built from 14 residues. Germline V gives CDR1 KGHSH, CDR2 LQKENI. V was cut by 8 bases and J by 0 bases, with 13 bases left in between. CDR3 nucleotides: TGTGCCAGCCAAGAGGGCAACATGAACACTGAAGCTTTCTTT. Its protein is CASQEGNMNTEAFF.

This sequence joins TRBV2 and TRBJ1-5, with TRBD1 matching over 7 bases. V shed 5 bases, J shed 4 bases, and the junction held 5 bases outside the gene matches. The germline V gene encodes CDR1 SNHLY and CDR2 FYNNEI. CDR3 length: 14 residues. CDR3 in amino acids: CASSSGTDNQPQHF. The CDR3 DNA sequence: TGTGCCAGCAGTTCCGGGACAGATAATCAGCCCCAGCATTTT.